This T cell receptor (beta chain) originates from a study of control samples from healthy donors and cancer patients. The germline CDR1 and CDR2 sequences are SGHAT and FQNNGV. The CDR3 is made up of 16 amino acids. V shed 5 bases and J shed 3 bases, with 18 bases lying between them. Only in-frame clones appear in the TCRdb table, and some are missing; sequencing was by immunoSEQ multiplex PCR. The data contain some 80,000 clones, about 87% of them singletons. Sequencing was carried out using PBMCs. V and J are TRBV11-2 and TRBJ2-3; D assignment may be TRBD1 or TRBD2 (6 bases each). This clonotype was obtained from a woman between 55 and 75 years old with head and neck cancer. DNA for the CDR3: TGTGCCAGCAGCCGACGTGGGGGGCTGAGGACAGATACGCAGTATTTT. The encoded protein is CASSRRGGLRTDTQYF.